Given below is one T cell receptor beta chain in context. Its antigen is unknown. Next came a second PCR, run for roughly 6 to 11 cycles, which used a sample-barcoded 5' primer along with a J-beta primer mix. Each CDR3 protein is one row after TCRdb ran MiXCR on the 5' RACE reads. The sample has about 800,000 distinct CDR3 sequences, approximately 25% seen once. The record originates from a study of blood T cells in healthy people across ages. Overall study findings and caveats: Long-lived donors had more naive CD4+ cells and higher diversity than aged donors.

The CDR3 has 15 residues. Between the trimmed V and J ends, which lost 0 bases and 4 bases, there was a span of 12 bases. The germline V gene encodes CDR1 MNHNY and CDR2 SVGAGI (reference sequence). Another study also made use of these data, one on T cells of mothers and their children. That paper states: For the second PCR, the M1S primer put in sample barcodes and 2-4 random nucleotides.

V and J are TRBV6-6 and TRBJ1-2; D not certain. Specimen: blood. The TCR was taken from a boy between 5 and 17 years old in good health. The CDR3 region has the DNA TGTGCCAGCAGTTACTCGTTACATTCGGTCTATGGCTACACCTTC. Its translation is CASSYSLHSVYGYTF.